The 32 T cell receptor beta chains presented below share a single source sample, sequenced in a study of monozygotic twins with inflammatory bowel disease. Reanalyzing the 5' RACE reads, TCRdb keeps one entry per CDR3 protein, without DNA. The listing records around 370,000 distinct CDR3 sequences. Material: blood. The receptors were gathered from a human donor with ulcerative colitis or Crohn's disease, or a healthy co-twin of an affected twin (not recorded which).

The chain recombines TRBV12-3 or TRBV12-4 with TRBJ2-5; the D call from TCRdb, TRBD1, cannot be confirmed without DNA. The CDR3 consists of 16 residues. CDR3 amino acids: CASSLGQGSRQETQYF.

The chain is built from TRBV7-9 and TRBJ1-1. The germline CDR1 and CDR2 sequences are SEHNR and FQNEAQ (reference sequence). The length of the CDR3 is 14 residues. CDR3 amino acids: CASSLEYLNTEAFF.

This rearrangement joins TRBV5-6 to TRBJ1-4. Germline CDR1 reads SGHDT; CDR2 reads YYEEEE. CDR3 length: 14 residues. The CDR3 is CASSSLKPSEKLFF.

V and J are TRBV7-9 and TRBJ1-2. The germline gives CDR1 SEHNR, CDR2 FQNEAQ (reference sequence). The CDR3 has 13 residues. The CDR3 region is CASSLDGGDGYTF.

The V gene is TRBV7-2, the J gene TRBJ2-7; TCRdb gives TRBD1 as the D gene, but with no DNA this cannot be confirmed. Germline assignment: CDR1 SGHTA and CDR2 FQGNSA. The CDR3 is 14 amino acids. CDR3: CASSYDRYTYEQYF.

The V gene is TRBV19, the J gene TRBJ1-5. CDR3 length: 14 amino acids. The germline gives CDR1 LNHDA, CDR2 SQIVND (reference sequence). The chain's CDR3 is CASSIMPGTQPQHF. Full variable domain (outside the CDR3, taken from reference TRBV19 and TRBJ1-5): DGGITQSPKYLFRKEGQNVTLSCEQNLNHDAMYWYRQDPGQGLRLIYYSQIVNDFQKGDIAEGYSVSREKKESFPLTVTSAQKNPTAFYLCASSIMPGTQPQHFGDGTRLSIL.

This chain connects TRBV12-3 or TRBV12-4 to TRBJ2-5; TCRdb reports TRBD2, a call that lacks DNA to check it against. There are 17 residues in the CDR3. Here the CDR3 reads CASSFPPAGYDQETQYF.

The chain carries TRBV18 and TRBJ1-1; TCRdb selects TRBD1, and the lack of DNA leaves this call unchecked. The germline V gene encodes CDR1 KGHSH and CDR2 LQKENI. CDR3 size: 17 residues. The CDR3 here is CASSPAHRQGRNTEAFF.

This chain links TRBV7-2 with TRBJ2-1; TCRdb's assignment of TRBD1 cannot be checked, as there is no DNA. CDR1 and CDR2 from the germline V gene are SGHTA and FQGNSA. The CDR3 spans 14 residues. The chain's CDR3 is CASSLWSRDNEQFF.

This chain connects TRBV5-1 to TRBJ1-1. Looked up from germline, CDR1 is SGHRS and CDR2 is YFSETQ. This CDR3 is built from 14 residues. The CDR3 is CASSLDRGFGEAFF.

The chain carries TRBV7-8 and TRBJ1-4. Germline V gene lookup returns CDR1 SGHVS and CDR2 FQNEAQ. The CDR3 covers 15 residues. CDR3 in amino acids: CASSFLTGTNEKLFF.

This chain links TRBV6-5 with TRBJ1-1. The germline V gene has CDR1 MNHEY and CDR2 SVGAGI. The CDR3 extends over 14 amino acids. CDR3: CASSYSPVNTEAFF.

V usage is TRBV4-1 and J usage is TRBJ2-2; TCRdb returns TRBD1, unconfirmable since there is no DNA. This CDR3 has 15 residues. Germline V gene sequence: CDR1 MGHRA, CDR2 YSYEKL. The CDR3 is CASSPGQGLAGELFF.

The chain recombines TRBV7-2 with TRBJ2-6; no DNA is available, so the TRBD2 call from TCRdb remains unchecked. The germline CDR1 and CDR2 sequences are SGHTA and FQGNSA. The CDR3 is 21 amino acids. The chain's CDR3 is CASSLARPRVSQTSGANVLTF.

The chain is built from TRBV7-7 and TRBJ2-2; TCRdb's assignment of TRBD1 cannot be checked, as there is no DNA. Germline V gives CDR1 SSHAT, CDR2 FNYEAQ (reference sequence). The CDR3 has 16 residues. CDR3 amino acids: CASSLGWAYAPGELFF.

The rearrangement uses TRBV5-3 and TRBJ2-3. TRBV5-3 is known as an ORF, though its function is uncertain. The CDR3 is made up of 17 amino acids. CDR3 amino acids: CARSLVVAQLFTDTQYF.

The V gene is TRBV6-2 or TRBV6-3, the J gene TRBJ1-3. Germline V gene lookup returns CDR1 MNHEY and CDR2 SVGEGT. This CDR3 spans 14 amino acids. CDR3 region: CASNSAGSGNTIYF.

V is TRBV29-1 and J is TRBJ2-3; TCRdb designates TRBD1, a call that cannot be tested without DNA. Germline-derived CDR1 and CDR2 are SQVTM and ANQGSEA. This CDR3 has 12 residues. The CDR3 here is CSVRTGTDTQYF.

The chain recombines TRBV11-2 with TRBJ2-3. The CDR3 totals 13 residues. Germline V gene sequence: CDR1 SGHAT, CDR2 FQNNGV. The chain's CDR3 is CASSLGVDDAQYF.

CDR3 region: CASRPTSGGPKETQYF. The V call is TRBV6-2 or TRBV6-3, the J call TRBJ2-5; TCRdb's assignment of TRBD2 cannot be checked, as there is no DNA. CDR3 length: 16 residues. The germline CDR1 and CDR2 sequences are MNHEY and SVGEGT.

This chain uses TRBV7-9 with TRBJ2-7; the TRBD2 assignment by TCRdb is unverifiable without DNA. Germline V gene data show CDR1 as SEHNR and CDR2 as FQNEAQ (reference sequence). This CDR3 spans 14 amino acids. This chain's CDR3 is CASIPGRVPYEQYF. The full variable domain, in which reference TRBV7-9 and TRBJ2-7 provide the parts outside the CDR3, is DTGVSQNPRHKITKRGQNVTFRCDPISEHNRLYWYRQTLGQGPEFLTYFQNEAQLEKSRLLSDRFSAERPKGSFSTLEIQRTEQGDSAMYLCASIPGRVPYEQYFGPGTRLTVT.

V is TRBV6-4 and J is TRBJ2-4; as DNA is missing, the TRBD1 call by TCRdb cannot be tested. Germline lookup yields CDR1 MRHNA and CDR2 SNTAGT. This CDR3 comprises 14 residues. The chain's CDR3 is CASSPGPAKNIQYF.

The chain combines TRBV18 with TRBJ2-2; lacking DNA, the TRBD1 call made by TCRdb goes unchecked. The germline V gene encodes CDR1 KGHSH and CDR2 LQKENI. This CDR3 has 16 residues. This chain's CDR3 is CASSPSTGLNTGELFF.

The chain uses TRBV6-5 and TRBJ2-1; the D call of TRBD1 rests on TCRdb alone, since no DNA is present to check it. CDR1 is MNHEY and CDR2 is SVGAGI in the germline V gene. The CDR3 contains 13 residues. CDR3: CASSRPGRNEQFF.

The gene calls are TRBV6-5 and TRBJ2-4; the D call of TRBD1 rests on TCRdb alone, since no DNA is present to check it. Germline V gene data show CDR1 as MNHEY and CDR2 as SVGAGI. The CDR3 runs to 17 residues. CDR3 region: CASSHPEGDWAKNIQYF.

The chain has TRBV12-3 or TRBV12-4 and TRBJ1-3; TCRdb picks TRBD1, but there is no DNA to check that call. This CDR3 has 17 amino acids. CDR3 in amino acids: CASSRAVRVSSGNTIYF.

This chain connects TRBV7-2 to TRBJ2-1; TCRdb calls TRBD2, which cannot be checked without DNA. CDR1 is SGHTA and CDR2 is FQGNSA in the germline V gene. This CDR3 has 14 residues. The CDR3 reads CASSLGLAAAPRFF.

CDR3 sequence reads: CASSSPARGGKERTNNEQFF. The chain carries TRBV7-9 and TRBJ2-1; TCRdb outputs TRBD1, but without DNA this stays unchecked. Germline assignment: CDR1 SEHNR and CDR2 FQNEAQ (reference sequence). The CDR3 contains 20 residues.

The chain uses TRBV7-3 and TRBJ1-1. CDR1 is SGHTA, CDR2 FQGTGA, per germline. CDR3 length equals 15 residues. This CDR3 reads CASSPGLMMNTEAFF.

The rearrangement uses TRBV20-1 and TRBJ2-7; TCRdb's D call, TRBD2, is unchecked because there is no DNA. CDR3 length: 18 residues. Germline CDR1 DFQATT, CDR2 SNEGSKA (reference sequence). CDR3 loop: CSANEGLAGGPYGYEQYF.

The chain employs TRBV20-1 and TRBJ2-7; the D call from TCRdb, TRBD2, cannot be confirmed without DNA. This CDR3 comprises 11 residues. Germline CDR1 reads DFQATT; CDR2 reads SNEGSKA (reference sequence). CDR3 region: CSARGGYEQYF.

The chain carries TRBV7-2 and TRBJ1-2; TCRdb lists TRBD1, though no DNA is available to test this call. This CDR3 is built from 13 residues. Germline-derived CDR1 and CDR2 are SGHTA and FQGNSA. CDR3: CASSPDGIGGYTF. Combining the CDR3 with reference TRBV7-2 and TRBJ1-2 gives the whole variable domain GAGVSQSPSNKVTEKGKDVELRCDPISGHTALYWYRQSLGQGLEFLIYFQGNSAPDKSGLPSDRFSAERTGGSVSTLTIQRTQQEDSAVYLCASSPDGIGGYTFGSGTRLTVV.